The rows below give T cell receptor beta chains drawn from one sample of a study of blood T cell repertoires in COVID-19. This table comes from immunoSEQ multiplex PCR, and its TCRdb copy is limited to in-frame clones, with some not included. The sample shows around 140,000 clones, approximately 84% of them seen only once. Material: peripheral blood. These receptors came from a woman aged 80 or over with acute or convalescent COVID-19. CDR3s include the opening cysteine and the closing phenylalanine or tryptophan. Each record gives: V gene, D gene, clone size, J gene, CDR3 protein, CDR3 DNA. D genes are given only for firm matches. Not all rows give a size; the values are once, few, many and, for expanded clones, a class.

v_gene: TRBV27; d_gene: -; abundance: -; j_gene: TRBJ1-5; CDR3aa: CASSFLGGNQPQHF; CDR3nt: TGTGCCAGCAGTTTCTTGGGAGGCAATCAACCCCAGCATTTT
v_gene: TRBV25-1; d_gene: TRBD1; abundance: few; j_gene: TRBJ1-1; CDR3aa: CARVQGAHTEAFF; CDR3nt: TGTGCCAGAGTACAGGGGGCGCACACTGAAGCTTTCTTT
v_gene: TRBV5-4; d_gene: -; abundance: -; j_gene: TRBJ2-7; CDR3aa: CASSLAGVREQYF; CDR3nt: TGTGCCAGCAGCTTGGCAGGGGTACGCGAGCAGTACTTC
v_gene: TRBV7-2; d_gene: -; abundance: -; j_gene: TRBJ1-2; CDR3aa: CASSLAMQGFGYTF; CDR3nt: TGTGCCAGCAGCTTAGCGATGCAGGGCTTTGGCTACACCTTC
v_gene: TRBV29-1; d_gene: -; abundance: -; j_gene: TRBJ1-3; CDR3aa: CSAGQSINTIYF; CDR3nt: TGCAGCGCCGGACAGAGTATAAACACCATATATTTT
v_gene: TRBV2; d_gene: -; abundance: -; j_gene: TRBJ1-4; CDR3aa: CASMVQHRPNEKLFF; CDR3nt: TGTGCCAGCATGGTTCAGCACAGACCTAATGAAAAACTGTTTTTT
v_gene: TRBV7-6; d_gene: -; abundance: -; j_gene: TRBJ2-5; CDR3aa: CASSLARGSAGTQYF; CDR3nt: TGTGCCAGCAGCTTAGCGCGGGGAAGCGCGGGGACCCAGTACTTC
v_gene: TRBV6-5; d_gene: TRBD1; abundance: -; j_gene: TRBJ1-2; CDR3aa: CASSSQGAGGYTF; CDR3nt: TGTGCCAGCAGTTCTCAGGGGGCTGGCGGCTACACCTTC
v_gene: TRBV7-9; d_gene: TRBD1; abundance: -; j_gene: TRBJ2-7; CDR3aa: CASSWTGRSYEQYF; CDR3nt: TGTGCCAGCAGCTGGACAGGTCGCTCCTACGAGCAGTACTTC
v_gene: TRBV7-2; d_gene: TRBD2; abundance: -; j_gene: TRBJ2-5; CDR3aa: CASSSGLAGRTQYF; CDR3nt: TGTGCCAGCAGCTCGGGACTAGCGGGGCGGACCCAGTACTTC
v_gene: TRBV30; d_gene: -; abundance: -; j_gene: TRBJ2-2; CDR3aa: CAWSEGTGELFF; CDR3nt: TGTGCCTGGAGTGAGGGGACCGGGGAGCTGTTTTTT
v_gene: TRBV25-1; d_gene: -; abundance: -; j_gene: TRBJ1-2; CDR3aa: CASSERAGGRGYTF; CDR3nt: TGTGCCAGCAGTGAACGGGCGGGGGGCCGGGGCTACACCTTC
v_gene: TRBV6-6; d_gene: -; abundance: -; j_gene: TRBJ1-5; CDR3aa: CASKKMGQENQPQHF; CDR3nt: TGTGCCAGCAAGAAAATGGGGCAGGAGAATCAGCCCCAGCATTTT
v_gene: TRBV6-5; d_gene: -; abundance: -; j_gene: TRBJ2-7; CDR3aa: CASSYGGTYEQYF; CDR3nt: TGTGCCAGCAGTTACGGCGGTACCTACGAGCAGTACTTC
v_gene: TRBV27; d_gene: TRBD2; abundance: -; j_gene: TRBJ2-2; CDR3aa: CASSSWGLAGATGELFF; CDR3nt: TGTGCCAGCAGTTCCTGGGGACTAGCGGGGGCCACCGGGGAGCTGTTTTTT
v_gene: TRBV19; d_gene: -; abundance: -; j_gene: TRBJ1-3; CDR3aa: CASLSLSGNTIYF; CDR3nt: TGTGCCAGTCTGAGCCTCTCTGGAAACACCATATATTTT
v_gene: TRBV18; d_gene: TRBD1; abundance: -; j_gene: TRBJ1-4; CDR3aa: CASSRDRGSNEKLFF; CDR3nt: TGTGCCAGCTCACGGGACAGGGGTTCTAATGAAAAACTGTTTTTT